This is a list of T cell receptor beta chains from one sample in a study of Graves' ophthalmopathy and Graves' hyperthyroidism. TCRdb independently ran MiXCR on the multiplex PCR reads; one entry per CDR3 protein. Found here are about 1.2 million distinct CDR3 sequences, less than 45% of them singletons; the top ten hold 11%. Sample: peripheral blood or thyroid tissue (not recorded which). Receptor source: an adult man with Graves' hyperthyroidism. Both conserved end residues are part of each CDR3. The order of the fields is V gene, D gene, clone size, J gene, CDR3 DNA, CDR3 protein. The D gene is left open where the match is weak. Some rows mark clone size as missing; the rest say once, few, many or name a class of expanded clone.

TRBV7-9	NA	many	TRBJ1-5	TGTGCCAGCAGCTTGGCGGGCGGGCCCCAGCATTTT	CASSLAGGPQHF
TRBV4-1	TRBD2	NA	TRBJ2-5	TGCGCCAGCAGCCAAGAGCTCAGCGGGGGCCAAGAGACCCAGTACTTC	CASSQELSGGQETQYF
TRBV7-2	TRBD1	few	TRBJ1-1	TGTGCCAGCAGCGGGACAGGGATTGAAGCTTTCTTT	CASSGTGIEAFF
TRBV20-1	NA	few	TRBJ2-7	TGCAGTGCAAAGGCAGAGGTACGGTTCTACGAGCAGTACTTC	CSAKAEVRFYEQYF
TRBV20-1	TRBD1	NA	TRBJ2-2	TGCAGTGCTAGTAAGGGACAGGGAGCAAACACCGGGGAGCTGTTTTTT	CSASKGQGANTGELFF
TRBV7-9	TRBD1	NA	TRBJ1-1	TGTGCCAGCAGCTCGGGACAGGCTATCCCTGAAGCTTTCTTT	CASSSGQAIPEAFF
TRBV4-1	NA	many	TRBJ2-7	TGCGCCAGCAGCCAAGCCCTGGGGAGCGAGCAGTACTTC	CASSQALGSEQYF
TRBV19	TRBD2	many	TRBJ2-6	TGTGCCAGTAGTATAAGAGCGGGGGAAGCCTCTGGGGCCAACGTCCTGACTTTC	CASSIRAGEASGANVLTF
TRBV9	NA	many	TRBJ2-5	TGTGCCAGCAGCGTAGCTTTATCAGAGACCCAGTACTTC	CASSVALSETQYF
TRBV7-9	NA	few	TRBJ2-1	TGTGCCAGCAGTTCCGGGGGTGAGCAGTTCTTC	CASSSGGEQFF
TRBV2	NA	NA	TRBJ2-5	TGTGCCAGCGTAGCTGGGGCGGAGGAGACCCAGTACTTC	CASVAGAEETQYF
TRBV7-8	NA	many	TRBJ1-1	TGTGCCAGCAGCTTACCGACGGGTATGAACACTGAAGCTTTCTTT	CASSLPTGMNTEAFF
TRBV7-7	NA	once	TRBJ2-5	TGTGCCAGCAGCTCAACAGCCGGGACAAGCGATGGGACCCAGTACTTC	CASSSTAGTSDGTQYF
TRBV10-2	NA	NA	TRBJ2-7	TGCGCCAGCAGTGCCTGGGGAAGAGGGACCTACGAGCAGTACTTC	CASSAWGRGTYEQYF
TRBV7-3	NA	many	TRBJ2-7	TGTGCCAGCAGCTTGGACAGCAACTACGAGCAGTACTTC	CASSLDSNYEQYF
TRBV10-3	NA	NA	TRBJ1-1	TGTGCCAGCAGTTACGGTAGGCTGAGCGGGTTTCGGTTGGTCACTGAAGCTTTCTTT	CASSYGRLSGFRLVTEAFF
TRBV30	TRBD1	NA	TRBJ2-5	TGTGCCTGGAGTGATGCAGGGGGCGGGAAGACCCAGTACTTC	CAWSDAGGGKTQYF
TRBV29-1	TRBD2	NA	TRBJ2-2	TGCAGCGGGATACTAGCGACCGGGGAGCTGTTTTTT	CSGILATGELFF
TRBV5-4	NA	NA	TRBJ2-2	TGTGCGAACAATGACTTCGGCACCGGGGAGCTGTTTTTT	CANNDFGTGELFF
TRBV9	TRBD1	many	TRBJ1-2	TGTGCCAGCAGCAGGACAGGGGGAGAAAACTATGGCTACACCTTC	CASSRTGGENYGYTF
TRBV9	NA	few	TRBJ2-3	TGTGCCAGCAGCGTACTAGAGACGGAGAGCACAGATACGCAGTATTTT	CASSVLETESTDTQYF
TRBV5-6	NA	few	TRBJ1-5	TGTGCCAGCAGCCATGATAATCAGCCCCAGCATTTT	CASSHDNQPQHF
TRBV6-6	TRBD1	many	TRBJ1-2	TGTGCCAGCAGTAACTCCCAGGGGGGAGGGTATGGCTACACCTTC	CASSNSQGGGYGYTF
TRBV10-3	NA	many	TRBJ1-5	TGTGCCAGTACGTTAGGGGGCAATCAGCCCCAGCATTTT	CASTLGGNQPQHF
TRBV7-2	NA	NA	TRBJ1-6	TGTGCCAGCAGCCTCTTAGGCCCCAATTCACCCCTCCACTTT	CASSLLGPNSPLHF
TRBV7-9	NA	NA	TRBJ2-7	TGTGCCAGCAGCTCCGAAGACGGGCCATACTACGAGCAGTACTTC	CASSSEDGPYYEQYF
TRBV27	NA	once	TRBJ1-1	TGTGCCAGCAGGAGTCCGGGTCTCAGCGACACTGAAGCTTTCTTT	CASRSPGLSDTEAFF
TRBV20-1	NA	few	TRBJ1-5	TGCAGTGCTAGTATACAAGGGGCGTTATGGCCCCAGCATTTT	CSASIQGALWPQHF
TRBV10-3	NA	once	TRBJ1-2	TGTGCCATCAGTGAAGGACCCCTCCATGGCTACACCTTC	CAISEGPLHGYTF
TRBV29-1	NA	NA	TRBJ1-1	TGCAGCTTGGCCCGCGGGGGCGTGAACACTGAAGCTTTCTTT	CSLARGGVNTEAFF
TRBV15	TRBD1	NA	TRBJ1-6	TGTGCCACCAGCAGCTCGACAGGGGGGGATACCAATTCACCCCTCCACTTT	CATSSSTGGDTNSPLHF
TRBV29-1	NA	NA	TRBJ1-1	TGCAGCGTTGTCGGGGGGCAGCTCACTGAAGCTTTCTTT	CSVVGGQLTEAFF
TRBV4-2	NA	few	TRBJ2-7	TGTGCCAGCAGCACCCGACAGGCCCACTCCTACGAGCAGTACTTC	CASSTRQAHSYEQYF
TRBV7-8	NA	many	TRBJ1-4	TGTGCCAGCAGCTTCGGTGGTTTAGATGAAAAACTGTTTTTT	CASSFGGLDEKLFF
TRBV29-1	NA	NA	TRBJ2-7	TGCAGCGTTGAGGCAGGCACCTACGAGCAGTACTTC	CSVEAGTYEQYF
TRBV6-6	NA	NA	TRBJ2-7	TGTGCCAGCAGCTGGGACCGGAGAGGATACGAGCAGTACTTC	CASSWDRRGYEQYF
TRBV6-4	NA	NA	TRBJ2-5	TGTGCCAGCAGTCCCACACGTCGGGGGGCCGGGGAGACCCAGTACTTC	CASSPTRRGAGETQYF
TRBV25-1	NA	NA	TRBJ2-5	TGTGCCAGCAGTTTACAAGCGGCTAGCGAGACCCAGTACTTC	CASSLQAASETQYF
TRBV7-8	TRBD1	NA	TRBJ1-2	TGTGCCAGCAGCACGAGGGACAGGACAGAGGATGGCTACACCTTC	CASSTRDRTEDGYTF
TRBV29-1	NA	NA	TRBJ1-2	TGCAGCTGGATCGGAGGGATGAACTATGGCTACACCTTC	CSWIGGMNYGYTF
TRBV7-7	NA	many	TRBJ2-2	TGTGCCAGCAGACGTACAGGGAACACCGGGGAGCTGTTTTTT	CASRRTGNTGELFF
TRBV4-3	TRBD2	few	TRBJ2-6	TGCGCCAGCAGCCAAGCCCCGGGGGGGGTCGGGGCCAACGTCCTGACTTTC	CASSQAPGGVGANVLTF
TRBV10-3	NA	once	TRBJ2-6	TGTGCCATCAGTGCCTGGGGCGATGGGGCCAACGTCCTGACTTTC	CAISAWGDGANVLTF
TRBV6-5	NA	once	TRBJ1-2	TGTGCCAGCAGTTACCGGACAGACAACTATGGCTACACCTTC	CASSYRTDNYGYTF
TRBV7-9	NA	NA	TRBJ2-5	TGTGCCAGCAGCTTACTCTTGCAGACCCAGTACTTC	CASSLLLQTQYF
TRBV7-8	TRBD1	NA	TRBJ1-5	TGTGCCAGCAGCCCCGGGACAGGGGACCTTCGGAATCAGCCCCAGCATTTT	CASSPGTGDLRNQPQHF
TRBV19	NA	many	TRBJ1-1	TGTGCCAGTAGCCGTGGGGACCCAGCATATATTTTGACTGAAGCTTTCTTT	CASSRGDPAYILTEAFF
TRBV20-1	NA	NA	TRBJ1-1	TGCAGTGCTAAGTTAGCGGGAGGGTGGAACACTGAAGCTTTCTTT	CSAKLAGGWNTEAFF